This T cell receptor beta chain was sequenced during a study of T cells in Graves' hyperthyroidism and ophthalmopathy. Points from the study as a whole: Blood samples included most of the expanded thyroid clonotypes exceeding 0.001.

TCR beta CDR3 regions were amplified from RNA. HTBI primers were used for first-round RT-PCR of the TCR CDR3. Each CDR3 protein gets one entry after TCRdb re-called the multiplex PCR reads with MiXCR. This sample has 620,000 or so distinct CDR3 sequences, with about 14% found just once. Remarks on this clonotype: What it recognizes is unknown.

Fresh 10 ml peripheral blood yielded PBMCs. The CDR3 totals 19 residues. With 3 bases clipped from V and 2 bases from J, the junction kept 11 bases outside the gene matches. Germline loops: CDR1 LNHDA, CDR2 SQIVND (reference sequence). The source material was blood. The chain links TRBV19 to TRBJ2-3; 13 bases line up with TRBD2. The sequence came from a woman in her forties or fifties with Graves' ophthalmopathy. CDR3 residues: CASSMWWTSGSKATDTQYF. CDR3 DNA: TGTGCCAGTAGTATGTGGTGGACTAGCGGGAGTAAGGCCACAGATACGCAGTATTTT.